The 7 T cell receptor beta chains below all came from one sample that was sequenced in a study of blood T cells in healthy people across ages. A J-beta primer mix and a sample-barcoded 5' primer were used in a second PCR of about 7 to 12 cycles. TCRdb used MiXCR to reprocess the 5' RACE reads, holding one entry per CDR3 protein. This sample has over 700,000 distinct CDR3 sequences, with approximately 25% found just once. Another study also made use of these data, one on T cells of mothers and their children.

The sequencing sample was made of blood. Receptor source: a boy aged 5-17 years in good health.

The chain joins TRBV20-1 to TRBJ1-5; D remains unclear. Looked up from germline, CDR1 is DFQATT and CDR2 is SNEGSKA (reference sequence). V was trimmed by 0 bases and J by 11 bases, leaving 14 bases between them. This CDR3 spans 13 amino acids. The chain's CDR3 is CSARDPGSWAQHF. The CDR3 nucleotides read TGCAGTGCTAGAGACCCGGGATCGTGGGCCCAGCATTTT.

This clonotype was seen a handful of times. The V gene is TRBV29-1, the J gene TRBJ1-1, with D possibly TRBD1 on 5 matching bases. V lost 4 bases and J 4 bases, leaving 10 bases between the germline ends. This CDR3 is built from 12 residues. The germline V gene encodes CDR1 SQVTM and CDR2 ANQGSEA. This chain's CDR3 is CSVAGTGTEAFF. CDR3 in DNA: TGCAGCGTTGCGGGGACGGGCACTGAAGCTTTCTTT.

Points on this clonotype: Mismatch with germline at one junction end may stem from a read error. CDR3 sequence (DNA): TGTGCCAGCAGCCTAGCATCAGGGGGCAATCAGCCCCAGCATTTT. Its protein product is CASSLASGGNQPQHF. This chain uses TRBV7-2 with TRBJ1-5, with a tentative D call TRBD1 (6 bases). This CDR3 region has 15 residues. In germline, CDR1 is SGHTA, CDR2 FQGNSA. The full variable domain, in which reference TRBV7-2 and TRBJ1-5 provide the parts outside the CDR3, is GAGVSQSPSNKVTEKGKDVELRCDPISGHTALYWYRQSLGQGLEFLIYFQGNSAPDKSGLPSDRFSAERTGGSVSTLTIQRTQQEDSAVYLCASSLASGGNQPQHFGDGTRLSIL.

This clonotype was picked up a small number of times. V gene TRBV7-9 combines with J gene TRBJ2-7; TRBD2 aligns across 16 bases. The germline CDR1 and CDR2 sequences are SEHNR and FQNEAQ (reference sequence). Trimming removed 5 bases from V and 4 bases from J; junction bases left unmatched: 5. This CDR3 spans 16 amino acids. The CDR3 DNA sequence: TGTGCCAGCAGCGGGACTAGCGGGGGGGCAGTATACGAGCAGTACTTC. Translation gives CASSGTSGGAVYEQYF.

This clonotype was seen ten or more times. This chain connects TRBV7-2 to TRBJ1-2, with TRBD1 matching over 9 bases. The germline CDR1 and CDR2 sequences are SGHTA and FQGNSA. The CDR3 has 14 amino acids. The trim removed 5 bases at V and 2 bases at J, leaving 3 bases unmatched. The CDR3 bases are TGTGCCAGCAGCCCCGGACAGGGGAACTATGGCTACACCTTC. Translating gives CASSPGQGNYGYTF.

The gene calls are TRBV5-6 and TRBJ2-7; D not resolved. The end of the DNA fits TRBJ2-1 better, so the J call may be wrong. Germline CDR1 is SGHDT and CDR2 is YYEEEE. The CDR3 is made up of 14 amino acids. CDR3 nucleotides: TGTGCCAGCAGCTTGGGGTCCGAGACCAATGAGCAGTTCTTC. This encodes CASSLGSETNEQFF.

V gene TRBV2 combines with J gene TRBJ2-5; a weak D match, TRBD1 (5 bases). Matching the DNA end better, TRBJ2-1 makes the J call doubtful. Germline V gene lookup returns CDR1 SNHLY and CDR2 FYNNEI. The CDR3 loop spans 13 amino acids. CDR3 sequence reads: CASIRGSFGEQFF. For the CDR3, the DNA is TGTGCCAGCATTAGGGGATCTTTTGGTGAGCAGTTCTTC.